The clone carrying this TCR beta chain was detected ten times or more. Thyroid surgery was preceded by no treatment in any patient. The entry originates in a study of metastatic and nonmetastatic thyroid tumors. Germline-derived CDR1 and CDR2 are SGHVS and FNYEAQ. V dropped 5 bases and J dropped 9 bases, with 14 bases sitting between them. This CDR3 has 13 amino acids. Source study methods: A distant-metastasis classifier for papillary thyroid cancer was built using CDR3 differences across clinicopathological groups. TCRdb used MiXCR to call clones anew from the PCR reads. What appears here as the V and J calls and clone size reflects TCRdb's work, not the paper's. The sample lists approximately 15,000 clones; roughly a quarter were seen once.

Source material: tumor tissue. This chain links TRBV7-6 with TRBJ2-1; TRBD1 is a possible D gene (6 bases). This clonotype originated in a female donor with papillary thyroid cancer or a benign thyroid nodule (not recorded which). Some clones in this sample may be carry-over from other donors' samples. CDR3 sequence reads: CASSPGQSGEQFF. CDR3 bases: TGTGCCAGCAGCCCTGGACAGTCCGGTGAGCAGTTCTTC. The variable domain in full, completed from reference TRBV7-6 and TRBJ2-1, reads GAGVSQSPRYKVTKRGQDVALRCDPISGHVSLYWYRQALGQGPEFLTYFNYEAQQDKSGLPNDRFSAERPEGSISTLTIQRTEQRDSAMYRCASSPGQSGEQFFGPGTRLTVL.